This T cell receptor beta chain is from a study of lymphopenia after photon versus proton radiotherapy. Overall study findings and caveats: Oligoclonal CD8+ Temra expansion after nadir drove photon patients' diversity drop. Relative stability marked proton patients; photon patients lost diversity and naive cells.

Comment on this clone: Its antigen is not known.

V lost 5 bases, J lost 1 base, and 8 bases lay in between. The CDR3 is 13 amino acids. Germline assignment: CDR1 SGHTA and CDR2 FQGNSA. Using immunoSEQ multiplex PCR, the repertoire was profiled, and TCRdb retains in-frame clones only, with some absent. The sample includes some 30,000 clones, 94% seen only once; the top ten take approximately 0.72%. The sequence derives from a woman between 45 and 60 years old with cholangiocarcinoma. The specimen was peripheral blood, collected from a patient treated with photon-based radiotherapy. The chain carries TRBV7-2 and TRBJ1-2, with D unresolved. This CDR3 is CASSSQYNYGYTF. CDR3 DNA: TGTGCCAGCAGCAGTCAGTATAACTATGGCTACACCTTC.